Each of the 10 T cell receptor beta chains below was sequenced from the same sample in a study of identical twins. TCRdb re-derived calls from the 5' RACE reads in MiXCR, one entry per CDR3 protein. Among some 570,000 distinct CDR3 sequences listed, around 22% were seen once. This same sample was also taken into another study, of yellow fever vaccine responses in identical twins.

The sample comprised CD4+ T cells sorted from blood. Receptors originate from a woman under 30 in good health.

The sample holds one count of this clonotype. This chain joins TRBV25-1 and TRBJ2-1; D is unclear. Germline V lookup: CDR1 MGHDK, CDR2 SYGVNS. The CDR3 extends over 14 amino acids. V lost 1 base, J lost 6 bases, and 10 bases lay in between. The CDR3 spells CASSELVPGNEQFF. CDR3 DNA: TGTGCCAGCAGTGAATTGGTTCCGGGCAATGAGCAGTTCTTC.

The rearrangement uses TRBV6-1 and TRBJ2-1; 7 nucleotides align to TRBD1. The CDR3 extends over 14 amino acids. Germline-derived CDR1 and CDR2 are MNHNS and SASEGT. V lost 6 bases to trimming and J lost 7 bases; unmatched junction nucleotides: 9. CDR3 protein: CASSRKQGWNEQFF. In DNA, the CDR3 is TGTGCCAGCAGCCGAAAACAGGGGTGGAATGAGCAGTTCTTC.

This clonotype has more than one count but fewer than ten. The chain employs TRBV7-9 and TRBJ2-2, with a weak D call TRBD2 (5 bases). Germline V gene data show CDR1 as SEHNR and CDR2 as FQNEAQ (reference sequence). The CDR3 is 16 amino acids. Trimming cost V 5 bases and J 4 bases, with 17 bases left between them. The CDR3 DNA sequence: TGTGCCAGCAGCCCCGGGGTTTCTGGCACCACCGGGGAGCTGTTTTTT. Its translation: CASSPGVSGTTGELFF.

This chain uses TRBV7-9 with TRBJ2-1; D is undetermined. With 4 bases removed from V and 0 bases from J, the gap between germline ends came to 13 bases. Per germline, CDR1 SEHNR and CDR2 FQNEAQ (reference sequence). This CDR3 is built from 16 residues. CDR3 sequence: CASSSQTSFSYNEQFF. In DNA form, the CDR3 reads TGTGCCAGCAGCTCCCAGACAAGTTTCTCCTACAATGAGCAGTTCTTC.

The rearrangement joins TRBV10-2 to TRBJ1-1; D remains ambiguous. Looked up from germline, CDR1 is WSHSY and CDR2 is SAAADI. The CDR3 is 12 residues long. Trimming cost V 6 bases and J 1 base, with 6 bases left between them. The CDR3: CASRGWNTEAFF. CDR3 sequence (DNA): TGCGCCAGCAGGGGGTGGAACACTGAAGCTTTCTTT.

At least ten counts were recorded for this clonotype. This chain connects TRBV5-1 to TRBJ2-5; D may match TRBD1 or TRBD2 (6 bases each). The V and J ends lost 0 bases and 4 bases respectively, with 7 bases between them. CDR3 length equals 13 residues. The germline V gene encodes CDR1 SGHRS and CDR2 YFSETQ. CDR3 in DNA: TGCGCCAGCAGCTTGGAGGGGGGAGAGACCCAGTACTTC. Amino acids: CASSLEGGETQYF.

This clonotype was seen a few times. J is TRBJ2-7 and V is TRBV11-3; 7 positions match TRBD2. Germline assignment: CDR1 SGHNT and CDR2 YENEEA. V lost 4 bases to trimming and J lost 3 bases; unmatched junction nucleotides: 9. The CDR3 length is 15 residues. Written as DNA, the CDR3 is TGTGCCAGCAGCTCAGGCGGGACTACCCGCTACGAGCAGTACTTC. This gives the protein CASSSGGTTRYEQYF.

This clonotype was seen only a few times. The chain employs TRBV24-1 and TRBJ2-3, with 10 positions matching TRBD1. V shed 4 bases, J shed 1 base, and the junction held 1 base outside the gene matches. The CDR3 runs 15 residues. Germline CDR1 reads KGHDR; CDR2 reads SFDVKD. In DNA, the CDR3 is TGTGCCACCAGTGAGGACAGGGGGGGCACAGATACGCAGTATTTT. It codes for CATSEDRGGTDTQYF.

This clonotype occurred a few times. The chain has TRBV11-1 and TRBJ2-1, with 11 bases matching TRBD2. Looked up from germline, CDR1 is SGHAT and CDR2 is FQDESV (reference sequence). The J segment lost 8 bases and the V segment lost 1 base, leaving 13 bases of the junction unmatched. This CDR3 region has 18 residues. Here the CDR3 DNA reads TGTGCCAGCAGCTTAGTAGGGTGGGTGACTAGCGGGATCGATGAGCAGTTCTTC. Translated, it gives CASSLVGWVTSGIDEQFF.

The rearrangement joins TRBV12-3 or TRBV12-4 to TRBJ2-5; 13 nucleotides align to TRBD2. V lost 6 bases, J lost 5 bases, and 15 bases stayed unmatched. The CDR3 spans 18 residues. DNA for the CDR3: TGTGCCAGCAGCAGCCTAGGCCCGGGACTAGCGGGATTTGAGACCCAGTACTTC. It encodes CASSSLGPGLAGFETQYF.